This TCR beta chain was captured in a study of cytomegalovirus exposure and HLA in healthy donors. In germline, CDR1 is SQVTM, CDR2 ANQGSEA. This CDR3 has 14 amino acids. The V gene lost 6 bases and the J gene lost 4 bases, with 15 bases spanning the gap. General study points: For cytomegalovirus status, the classifier reportedly gave diagnoses with high specificity and sensitivity. While the bulk of TCR sequences proved rare, some public TCRs turned up in many donors.

13 Jbeta primers and 60 Vbeta primers were used for the PCR. Clones were sequenced by immunoSEQ multiplex PCR, and TCRdb holds only the in-frame ones, with some missing. The data contain approximately 150,000 clones, roughly 70% of them seen just once; the ten biggest clones take up about 4.7%. Worth noting for this clone: Its antigen remains unknown.

The chain recombines TRBV29-1 with TRBJ2-2; tentatively, D is TRBD1 (6 bases). Sequenced: PBMCs. This sequence was found in a man aged 55 to 69 in good health and CMV-seronegative. The CDR3 nucleotides are TGCAGCGTCTTCGGGACACCCTTCACCGGGGAGCTGTTTTTT. Translating it yields CSVFGTPFTGELFF.